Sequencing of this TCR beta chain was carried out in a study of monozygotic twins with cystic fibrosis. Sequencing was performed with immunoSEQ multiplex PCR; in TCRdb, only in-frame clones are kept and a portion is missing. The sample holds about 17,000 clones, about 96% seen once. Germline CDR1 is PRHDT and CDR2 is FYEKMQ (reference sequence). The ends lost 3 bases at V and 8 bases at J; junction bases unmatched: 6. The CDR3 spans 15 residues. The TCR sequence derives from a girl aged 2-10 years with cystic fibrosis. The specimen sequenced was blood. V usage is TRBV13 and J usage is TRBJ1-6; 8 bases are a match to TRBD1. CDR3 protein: CASSFLGQGHSPLHF. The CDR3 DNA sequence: TGTGCCAGCAGCTTTCTTGGACAGGGACATTCACCCCTCCACTTT.